These 23 T cell receptor beta chains came from one sample sequenced in a study of patients and donors after allogeneic stem cell transplantation. From the RT-PCR reads, TCRdb called clonotypes with MiXCR, one entry per CDR3 protein. The sample has roughly 960,000 distinct CDR3 sequences, 15% to 20% seen once; the top ten hold 5% to 7.5%. The sample taken for sequencing was blood, either unsorted or a sorted T cell fraction (not recorded which). All receptors come from a human donor who was either an allogeneic HSCT recipient or a stem cell or donor lymphocyte infusion donor (not recorded which). It is not recorded whose cells these are; they may come from a transplant donor.

There are a few counts of this clonotype. The chain couples TRBV20-1 to TRBJ2-7; D might be TRBD2 (6 bases). The CDR3 sequence is 14 residues long. Between the trimmed V and J ends, which lost 6 bases and 2 bases, there was a span of 17 bases. Germline CDR1 reads DFQATT; CDR2 reads SNEGSKA (reference sequence). CDR3 region: CSASQTGRPYEQYF. The CDR3 DNA is TGCAGTGCGTCTCAGACGGGGAGGCCCTACGAGCAGTACTTC.

This clonotype was picked up a small number of times. The chain couples TRBV29-1 to TRBJ2-7, with D perhaps TRBD1 (6 bases). Germline CDR1 is SQVTM and CDR2 is ANQGSEA. The V gene lost 4 bases and the J gene lost 1 base, with 11 bases spanning the gap. The CDR3 runs 13 residues. The CDR3 bases are TGCAGCGTTGCACAGGGTTTTTCCTACGAGCAGTACTTC. Its protein product is CSVAQGFSYEQYF.

The chain couples TRBV10-2 to TRBJ1-1; no firm D call. Per the germline V gene, CDR1 is WSHSY and CDR2 is SAAADI. Trimming removed 8 bases from V and 4 bases from J, with 14 bases in between. The CDR3 has 13 amino acids. The CDR3 protein is CASGVGFGTEAFF. The CDR3 DNA follows: TGCGCCAGCGGGGTAGGGTTCGGCACTGAAGCTTTCTTT.

Only a few counts were recorded for this clonotype. The rearrangement uses TRBV20-1 and TRBJ1-4; D ambiguous. Trimming took 5 bases from V and 5 from J, leaving 18 bases between them. Germline V CDR1 and CDR2: DFQATT, SNEGSKA (reference sequence). The CDR3 runs 15 residues. The CDR3, as DNA: TGCAGTGCTGCCGGGGTGGGCCAGAAGAATGAAAAACTGTTTTTT. Its protein product is CSAAGVGQKNEKLFF.

In this sample, this clonotype turned up many times. The V and J genes are TRBV5-1 and TRBJ1-1; 7 bases are a match to TRBD1. Trimming cost V 3 bases and J 5 bases; bases outside gene matches: 10. Germline V gene data show CDR1 as SGHRS and CDR2 as YFSETQ. The CDR3 contains 15 residues. The CDR3 sequence is CASSSADRVGTEAFF. In DNA form, the CDR3 reads TGCGCCAGCAGCTCAGCTGACAGGGTGGGAACTGAAGCTTTCTTT.

This clonotype turned up a few times. The rearrangement links TRBV6-5 to TRBJ1-5; perhaps TRBD1 as D (6 bases). V gave up 2 bases and J gave up 1 base, with 9 bases separating them. The CDR3 covers 15 residues. Germline values: CDR1 MNHEY, CDR2 SVGAGI. The chain's CDR3 is CASSYTGNSNQPQHF. For the CDR3, the DNA is TGTGCCAGCAGTTACACAGGGAACAGCAATCAGCCCCAGCATTTT.

V gene TRBV11-2 combines with J gene TRBJ2-1; 7 positions match TRBD2. The CDR3 runs to 15 residues. Germline values: CDR1 SGHAT, CDR2 FQNNGV. V lost 5 bases and J lost 3; bases outside the gene matches: 7. The CDR3 spells CASSERGTVYNEQFF. The CDR3 DNA sequence: TGTGCCAGCAGCGAGCGGGGAACTGTCTACAATGAGCAGTTCTTC. Together with reference TRBV11-2 and TRBJ2-1, the CDR3 gives the full variable domain: EAGVAQSPRYKIIEKRQSVAFWCNPISGHATLYWYQQILGQGPKLLIQFQNNGVVDDSQLPKDRFSAERLKGVDSTLKIQPAKLEDSAVYLCASSERGTVYNEQFFGPGTRLTVL.

This clonotype was counted ten times or more. The CDR3: CASSLLVRAAEQYF. The DNA of the CDR3 is TGTGCCAGCAGCTTGTTGGTCAGGGCGGCCGAGCAGTACTTC. The chain has TRBV7-2 and TRBJ2-7; D perhaps matches TRBD1 (5 bases). Germline V lookup: CDR1 SGHTA, CDR2 FQGNSA. The CDR3 sequence is 14 residues long. V was shortened by 3 bases and J by 6 bases, with 15 bases between the two germline ends.

The CDR3 nucleotides read TGTGCCAGCAGCGTCAAGGGCGAAGGGCAGTTCTTC. It is translated as CASSVKGEGQFF. The V and J genes are TRBV7-9 and TRBJ2-1; D is unresolved. The CDR3 sequence is 12 residues long. V was shortened by 5 bases and J by 12 bases, with 14 bases between the two germline ends. Germline CDR1 SEHNR, CDR2 FQNEAQ (reference sequence).

V gene TRBV4-2 combines with J gene TRBJ2-3; a possible D gene is TRBD2 (6 bases). V shed 6 bases and J shed 2 bases, with 21 bases lying between them. The CDR3 consists of 17 residues. Germline CDR1 LGHNA, CDR2 YNFKEQ. CDR3 in amino acids: CASRPLAHRGLTDTQYF. The CDR3 nucleotides are TGTGCCAGCAGACCGCTAGCGCATAGAGGGCTCACAGATACGCAGTATTTT.

The table lists this clonotype with a few counts. This rearrangement joins TRBV12-3 or TRBV12-4 to TRBJ2-7; the D is unclear. The CDR3 is 14 amino acids. Trimming took 3 bases from V and 6 from J, leaving 15 bases between them. This CDR3 is CASSFGVHRVEQYF. The DNA of the CDR3 is TGTGCCAGCAGTTTCGGCGTTCATCGGGTCGAGCAGTACTTC.

With regard to this clonotype: This may come from a read error, since a much larger clone is one base off. The V gene is TRBV20-1, the J gene TRBJ1-6, with D maybe TRBD1 (5 bases). This CDR3 has 13 residues. Germline V gives CDR1 DFQATT, CDR2 SNEGSKA (reference sequence). Trimming removed 4 bases at V and 3 bases at J, with 7 bases between. The CDR3 nucleotides read TGCAGTGCTATGGGGGGCTATAATTCACCCCTCCACTTT. Residues: CSAMGGYNSPLHF.

The chain recombines TRBV27 with TRBJ2-7, with a possible D match to TRBD1 (6 bases). V was cut by 1 base and J by 1 base, with 11 bases left in between. CDR1 and CDR2 (germline): MNHEY, SMNVEV (reference sequence). This CDR3 spans 15 amino acids. As DNA, the CDR3 is TGTGCCAGCAGTTTATTGCCAGGGGCTTCCTACGAGCAGTACTTC. It yields the protein CASSLLPGASYEQYF.

This clonotype was detected many times. The chain joins TRBV5-1 to TRBJ2-2; D may be TRBD1 (6 bases). Germline CDR1 SGHRS, CDR2 YFSETQ. This CDR3 contains 15 residues. The ends were cut back, 4 bases at V and 0 bases at J, with 10 bases in the middle. This CDR3 is CASSIGTTNTGELFF. CDR3 sequence (DNA): TGCGCCAGCAGCATAGGGACAACGAACACCGGGGAGCTGTTTTTT.

The chain uses TRBV10-3 and TRBJ2-1; D is ambiguous. The CDR3 has 15 amino acids. Trimming took off 2 bases at V and 3 bases at J, with 11 bases between the two ends. Germline V gene lookup returns CDR1 ENHRY and CDR2 SYGVKD. In nucleotides, the CDR3 is TGTGCCATCAGTGAGGTGGCAGGAGACTACAATGAGCAGTTCTTC. This translates into CAISEVAGDYNEQFF.

This clonotype was recorded a few times. The rearrangement uses TRBV4-3 and TRBJ1-4, with D possibly TRBD1 on 5 matching bases. The CDR3 loop spans 15 amino acids. CDR1 and CDR2 (germline): LGHNA, YSLEER. V lost 0 bases to trimming and J lost 6 bases, with 11 bases between them. The CDR3 coding sequence is TGCGCCAGCAGCCAAGATAGGACAAATTATGAAAAACTGTTTTTT. The encoded protein is CASSQDRTNYEKLFF.

The V gene is TRBV29-1, the J gene TRBJ2-7; D may match TRBD1 or TRBD2 (5 bases each). The CDR3 is 13 amino acids. Trimming took 2 bases from V and 7 from J, leaving 15 bases between them. CDR1 is SQVTM and CDR2 is ANQGSEA in the germline V gene. DNA for the CDR3: TGCAGCGTTGAACTCGGGGCTGAGAGTGAGCAGTACTTC. Its translation is CSVELGAESEQYF.

This clonotype was counted a few times. The chain joins TRBV15 to TRBJ2-5; TRBD1 matches at 10 bases. Germline V gene data show CDR1 as LNHNV and CDR2 as YYDKDF (reference sequence). This CDR3 contains 16 residues. V shed 4 bases and J 4 bases; nucleotides not matched to a gene: 9. The CDR3 coding sequence is TGTGCCACCAGCACCCGGCCCGACAGGGGGCCAGAGACCCAGTACTTC. It codes for CATSTRPDRGPETQYF.

This clonotype was picked up a small number of times. The V call is TRBV5-1, the J call TRBJ2-1; D is tentatively TRBD1 or TRBD2 (6 bases each). V was shortened by 2 bases and J by 8 bases, with 23 bases between the two germline ends. The CDR3 has 17 amino acids. The germline V gene has CDR1 SGHRS and CDR2 YFSETQ. The CDR3 sequence is CASSFWRGGTNVDEQFF. CDR3 in DNA: TGCGCCAGCAGCTTTTGGAGGGGCGGGACAAATGTGGATGAGCAGTTCTTC.

This chain links TRBV5-4 with TRBJ1-4; D possibly corresponds to TRBD1 (5 bases). V was trimmed by 2 bases and J by 5 bases, leaving 16 bases between them. The CDR3 runs 16 residues. Per the germline V gene, CDR1 is SGHNT and CDR2 is YYREEE (reference sequence). The CDR3 spells CASSLRPGRQNEKLFF. In DNA form, the CDR3 reads TGTGCCAGCAGCTTACGTCCGGGACGGCAAAATGAAAAACTGTTTTTT.

V gene TRBV20-1 combines with J gene TRBJ2-3; D is perhaps TRBD1 (5 bases). Per the germline V gene, CDR1 is DFQATT and CDR2 is SNEGSKA (reference sequence). CDR3 length: 16 amino acids. V gave up 1 base and J gave up 5 bases, with 19 bases separating them. The CDR3 is CSARVFGHIPGDTQYF. The CDR3 region has the DNA TGCAGTGCTAGAGTCTTCGGACATATCCCCGGAGATACGCAGTATTTT.

The sample holds a few counts of this clonotype. The chain employs TRBV7-2 and TRBJ2-2, with TRBD1 matching over 11 bases. Germline CDR1 is SGHTA and CDR2 is FQGNSA. J gave up 5 bases and V 4 bases, and 3 bases lay outside the gene matches. CDR3 length equals 15 residues. This CDR3 is CASSSGQGVTGELFF. The CDR3 DNA follows: TGTGCCAGCAGCTCGGGACAGGGGGTAACCGGGGAGCTGTTTTTT.

CDR3 loop: CARISPTGGERSDTQYF. DNA for the CDR3: TGTGCCAGAATTTCCCCGACCGGGGGGGAAAGGTCAGATACGCAGTATTTT. The rearrangement uses TRBV25-1 and TRBJ2-3; 8 positions agree with TRBD2. This CDR3 contains 17 residues. From germline, CDR1 is MGHDK and CDR2 SYGVNS. V lost 9 bases to trimming and J lost 4 bases; unmatched junction nucleotides: 18.